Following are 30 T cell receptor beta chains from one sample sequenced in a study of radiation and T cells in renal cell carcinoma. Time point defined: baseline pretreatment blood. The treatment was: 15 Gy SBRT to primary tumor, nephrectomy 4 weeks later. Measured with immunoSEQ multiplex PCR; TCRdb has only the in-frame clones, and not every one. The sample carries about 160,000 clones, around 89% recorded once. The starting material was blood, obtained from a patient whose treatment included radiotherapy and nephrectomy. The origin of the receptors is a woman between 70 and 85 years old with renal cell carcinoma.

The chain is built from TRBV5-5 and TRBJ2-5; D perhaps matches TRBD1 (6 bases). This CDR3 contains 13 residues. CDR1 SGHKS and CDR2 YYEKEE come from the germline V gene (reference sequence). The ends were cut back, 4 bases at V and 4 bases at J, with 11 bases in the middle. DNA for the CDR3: TGTGCCAGCAGCGCCACAGGGAGAGAGACCCAGTACTTC. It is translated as CASSATGRETQYF.

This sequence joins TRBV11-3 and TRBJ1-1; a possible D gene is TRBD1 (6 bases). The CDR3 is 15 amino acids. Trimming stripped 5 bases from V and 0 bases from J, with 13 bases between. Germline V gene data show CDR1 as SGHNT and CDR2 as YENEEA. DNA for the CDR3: TGTGCCAGCAGCCTGTTAGGACAGCTGAACACTGAAGCTTTCTTT. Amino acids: CASSLLGQLNTEAFF.

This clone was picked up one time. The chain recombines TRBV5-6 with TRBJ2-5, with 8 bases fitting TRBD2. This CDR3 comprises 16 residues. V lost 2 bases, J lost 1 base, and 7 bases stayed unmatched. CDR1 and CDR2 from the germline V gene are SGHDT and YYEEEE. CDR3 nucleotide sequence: TGTGCCAGCAGCTTCTGGCGGGGGGATCTCCAAGAGACCCAGTACTTC. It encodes CASSFWRGDLQETQYF.

The CDR3 coding sequence is TGTGCCAGCAGCTTAGACAACCTGAACACTGAAGCTTTCTTT. Translating it yields CASSLDNLNTEAFF. The chain links TRBV7-8 to TRBJ1-1; no definite D call. The CDR3 loop spans 14 amino acids. Germline CDR1 reads SGHVS; CDR2 reads FQNEAQ. Deletions cut 1 base from V and 0 bases from J, with 6 bases between. Filled out from reference TRBV7-8 and TRBJ1-1, the complete variable domain reads GAGVSQSPRYKVAKRGQDVALRCDPISGHVSLFWYQQALGQGPEFLTYFQNEAQLDKSGLPSDRFFAERPEGSVSTLKIQRTQQEDSAVYLCASSLDNLNTEAFFGQGTRLTVV.

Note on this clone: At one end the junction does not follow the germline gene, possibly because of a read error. The CDR3 region has the DNA TGTGCTAGCAGCCCCGGGGGGGCCTCATACAATGAGCAGTTCTTC. This encodes CASSPGGASYNEQFF. The chain is built from TRBV7-7 and TRBJ2-1, with 8 bases fitting TRBD2. This CDR3 comprises 15 residues. Per the germline V gene, CDR1 is SSHAT and CDR2 is FNYEAQ (reference sequence).

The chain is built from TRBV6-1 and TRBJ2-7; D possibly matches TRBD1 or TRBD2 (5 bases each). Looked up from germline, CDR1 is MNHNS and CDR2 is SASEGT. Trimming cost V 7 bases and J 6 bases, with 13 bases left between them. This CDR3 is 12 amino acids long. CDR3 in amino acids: CASKSGLLEQYF. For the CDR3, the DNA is TGTGCCAGCAAATCGGGGCTTCTCGAGCAGTACTTC.

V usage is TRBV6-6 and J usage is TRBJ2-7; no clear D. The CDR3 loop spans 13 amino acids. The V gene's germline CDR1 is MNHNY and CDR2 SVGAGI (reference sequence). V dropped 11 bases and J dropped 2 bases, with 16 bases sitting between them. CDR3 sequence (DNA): TGTGCCCTCTGGTGGTTTCGTCCCTACGAGCAGTACTTC. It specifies CALWWFRPYEQYF.

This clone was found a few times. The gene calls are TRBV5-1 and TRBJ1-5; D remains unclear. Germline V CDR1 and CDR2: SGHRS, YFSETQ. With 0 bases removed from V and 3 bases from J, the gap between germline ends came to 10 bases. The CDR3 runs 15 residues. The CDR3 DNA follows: TGCGCCAGCAGCTTGGGGTTGGGTTCCAATCAGCCCCAGCATTTT. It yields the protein CASSLGLGSNQPQHF. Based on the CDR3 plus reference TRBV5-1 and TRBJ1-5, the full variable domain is KAGVTQTPRYLIKTRGQQVTLSCSPISGHRSVSWYQQTPGQGLQFLFEYFSETQRNKGNFPGRFSGRQFSNSRSEMNVSTLELGDSALYLCASSLGLGSNQPQHFGDGTRLSIL.

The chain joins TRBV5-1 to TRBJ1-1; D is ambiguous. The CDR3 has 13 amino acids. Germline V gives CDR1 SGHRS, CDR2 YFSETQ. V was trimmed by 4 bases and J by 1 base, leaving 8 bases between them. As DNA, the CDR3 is TGCGCCAGCAGCAAGGAGCCGAACACTGAAGCTTTCTTT. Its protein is CASSKEPNTEAFF.

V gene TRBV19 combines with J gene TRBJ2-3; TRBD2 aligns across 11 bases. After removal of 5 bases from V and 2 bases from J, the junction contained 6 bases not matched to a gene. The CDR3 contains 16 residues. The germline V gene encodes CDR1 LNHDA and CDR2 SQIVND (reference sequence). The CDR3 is CASSARLAGFTDTQYF. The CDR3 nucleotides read TGTGCCAGTAGTGCTCGACTAGCGGGATTCACAGATACGCAGTATTTT.

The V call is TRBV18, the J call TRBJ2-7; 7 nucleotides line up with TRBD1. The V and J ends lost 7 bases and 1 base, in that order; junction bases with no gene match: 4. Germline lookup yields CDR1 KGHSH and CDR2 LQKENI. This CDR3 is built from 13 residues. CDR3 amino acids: CASCRDRSYEQYF. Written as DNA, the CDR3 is TGTGCCAGCTGTCGGGACAGATCCTACGAGCAGTACTTC.

CDR3 nucleotides: TGTGCCAGCAGTCCGAGCGGGGGGATTTCCTACGAGCAGTACTTC. Its protein is CASSPSGGISYEQYF. The gene calls are TRBV25-1 and TRBJ2-7, with 9 bases fitting TRBD2. The ends lost 5 bases at V and 1 base at J; junction bases unmatched: 6. CDR3 length equals 15 residues. The germline CDR1 and CDR2 sequences are MGHDK and SYGVNS.

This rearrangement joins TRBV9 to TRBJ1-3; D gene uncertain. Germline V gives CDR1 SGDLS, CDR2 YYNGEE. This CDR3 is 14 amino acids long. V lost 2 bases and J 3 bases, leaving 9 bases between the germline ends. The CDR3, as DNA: TGTGCCAGCAGCGTCGCTGTGAGTGGAAACACCATATATTTT. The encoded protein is CASSVAVSGNTIYF.

The CDR3 reads CASAGTGLVNEQFF. DNA for the CDR3: TGTGCCAGTGCCGGGACAGGGCTAGTCAATGAGCAGTTCTTC. The chain recombines TRBV19 with TRBJ2-1; 9 bases map to TRBD1. The CDR3 is made up of 14 amino acids. Per germline, CDR1 LNHDA and CDR2 SQIVND (reference sequence). Germline trimming cut 8 bases from V and 6 bases from J; bases unmatched to any gene: 8.

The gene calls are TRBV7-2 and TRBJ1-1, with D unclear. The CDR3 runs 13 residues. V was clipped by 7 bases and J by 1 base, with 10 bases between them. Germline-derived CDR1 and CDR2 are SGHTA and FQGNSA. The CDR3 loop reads CASTYSGNTEAFF. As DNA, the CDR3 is TGTGCCAGCACGTATTCGGGGAACACTGAAGCTTTCTTT.

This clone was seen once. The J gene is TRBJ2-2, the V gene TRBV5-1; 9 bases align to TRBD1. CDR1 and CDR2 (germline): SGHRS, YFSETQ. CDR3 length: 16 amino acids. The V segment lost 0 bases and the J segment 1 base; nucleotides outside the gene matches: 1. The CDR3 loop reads CASSLAGQGNTGELFF. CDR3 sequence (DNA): TGCGCCAGCAGCTTGGCGGGACAGGGGAACACCGGGGAGCTGTTTTTT.

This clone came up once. In nucleotides, the CDR3 is TGTGCCAGCAGCCGCACCTCAGGGGGTGGCTACAATGAGCAGTTCTTC. This codes for CASSRTSGGGYNEQFF. V is TRBV11-3 and J is TRBJ2-1; 7 nucleotides match TRBD1. CDR3 size: 16 residues. Germline V gene sequence: CDR1 SGHNT, CDR2 YENEEA. The trim removed 5 bases at V and 3 bases at J, leaving 10 bases unmatched.

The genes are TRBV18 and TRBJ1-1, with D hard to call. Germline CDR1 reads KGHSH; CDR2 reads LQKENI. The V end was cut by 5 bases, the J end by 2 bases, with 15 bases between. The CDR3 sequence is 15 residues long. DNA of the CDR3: TGTGCCAGCTCATTCGGATCCACCCAAAACACTGAAGCTTTCTTT. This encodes CASSFGSTQNTEAFF.

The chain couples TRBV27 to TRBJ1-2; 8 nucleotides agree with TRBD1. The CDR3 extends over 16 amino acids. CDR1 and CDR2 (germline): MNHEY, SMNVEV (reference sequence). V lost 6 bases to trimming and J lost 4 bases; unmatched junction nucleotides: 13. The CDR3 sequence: CASSPLPGGNLYGYTF. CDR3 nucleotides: TGTGCCAGCAGCCCCTTGCCAGGGGGCAACCTCTATGGCTACACCTTC.

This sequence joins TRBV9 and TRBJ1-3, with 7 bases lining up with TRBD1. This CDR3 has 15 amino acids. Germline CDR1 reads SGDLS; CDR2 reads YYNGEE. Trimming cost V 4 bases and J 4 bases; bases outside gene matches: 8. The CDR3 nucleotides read TGTGCCAGCAGCTTAACGACAGGGCCGGGAAACACCATATATTTT. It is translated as CASSLTTGPGNTIYF.

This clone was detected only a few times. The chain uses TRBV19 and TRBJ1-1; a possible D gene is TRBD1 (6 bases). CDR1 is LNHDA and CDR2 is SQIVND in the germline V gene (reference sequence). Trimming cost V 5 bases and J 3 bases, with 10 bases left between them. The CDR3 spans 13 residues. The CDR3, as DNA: TGTGCCAGTAGTCCAGGGGCTCACACTGAAGCTTTCTTT. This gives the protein CASSPGAHTEAFF.

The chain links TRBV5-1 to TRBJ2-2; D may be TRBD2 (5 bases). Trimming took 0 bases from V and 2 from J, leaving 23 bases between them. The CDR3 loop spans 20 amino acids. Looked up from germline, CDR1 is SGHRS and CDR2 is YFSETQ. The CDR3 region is CASSLAFGTPRTSNTGELFF. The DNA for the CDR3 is TGCGCCAGCAGCTTGGCCTTTGGCACACCCCGGACTTCAAACACCGGGGAGCTGTTTTTT.

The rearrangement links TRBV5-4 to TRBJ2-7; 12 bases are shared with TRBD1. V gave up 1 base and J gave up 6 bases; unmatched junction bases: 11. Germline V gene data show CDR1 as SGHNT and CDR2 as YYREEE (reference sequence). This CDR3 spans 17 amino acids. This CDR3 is CASSLPKPGQGASEQYF. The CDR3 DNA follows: TGTGCCAGCAGCTTGCCAAAGCCGGGACAGGGGGCTAGCGAGCAGTACTTC.

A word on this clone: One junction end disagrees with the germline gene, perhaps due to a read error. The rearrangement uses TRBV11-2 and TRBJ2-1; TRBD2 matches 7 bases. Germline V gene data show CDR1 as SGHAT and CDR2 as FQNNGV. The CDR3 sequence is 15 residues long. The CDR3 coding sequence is TGTGCCAGCAGCCTAGACCGGGGAGGGAACAATGAGCAGTTCTTC. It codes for CASSLDRGGNNEQFF.

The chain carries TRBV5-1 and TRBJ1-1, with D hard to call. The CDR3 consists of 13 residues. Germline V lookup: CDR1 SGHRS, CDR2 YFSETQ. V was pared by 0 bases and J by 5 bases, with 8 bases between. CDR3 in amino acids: CASSLAGVTEAFF. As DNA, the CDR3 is TGCGCCAGCAGCTTGGCCGGAGTTACTGAAGCTTTCTTT.

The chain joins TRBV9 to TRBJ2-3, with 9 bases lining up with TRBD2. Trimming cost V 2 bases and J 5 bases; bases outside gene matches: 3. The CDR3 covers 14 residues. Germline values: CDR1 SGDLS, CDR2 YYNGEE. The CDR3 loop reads CASSVGLAGDTQYF. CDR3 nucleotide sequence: TGTGCCAGCAGCGTGGGACTAGCAGGAGATACGCAGTATTTT.

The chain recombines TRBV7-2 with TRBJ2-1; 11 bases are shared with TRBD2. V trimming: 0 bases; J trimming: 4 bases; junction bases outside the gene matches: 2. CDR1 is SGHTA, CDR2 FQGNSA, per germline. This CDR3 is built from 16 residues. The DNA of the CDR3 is TGTGCCAGCAGCTTAGCGTCTAGCGGGAGGTACAATGAGCAGTTCTTC. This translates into CASSLASSGRYNEQFF.

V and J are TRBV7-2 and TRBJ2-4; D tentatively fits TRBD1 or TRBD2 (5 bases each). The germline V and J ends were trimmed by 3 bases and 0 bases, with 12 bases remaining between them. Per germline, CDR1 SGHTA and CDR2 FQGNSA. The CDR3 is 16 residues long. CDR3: CASSFQGGGAKNIQYF. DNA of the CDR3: TGTGCCAGCAGCTTCCAGGGTGGGGGAGCCAAAAACATTCAGTACTTC.

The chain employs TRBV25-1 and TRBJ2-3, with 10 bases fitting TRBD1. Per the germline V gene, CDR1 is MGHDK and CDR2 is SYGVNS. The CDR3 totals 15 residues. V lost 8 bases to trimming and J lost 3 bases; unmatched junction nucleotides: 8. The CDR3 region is CASAGTGAITDTQYF. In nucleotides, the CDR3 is TGTGCCAGCGCCGGGACAGGGGCTATTACAGATACGCAGTATTTT.

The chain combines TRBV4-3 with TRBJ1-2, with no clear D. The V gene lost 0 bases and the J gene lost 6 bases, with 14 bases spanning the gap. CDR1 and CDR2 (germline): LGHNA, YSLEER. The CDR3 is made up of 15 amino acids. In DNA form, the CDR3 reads TGCGCCAGCAGCCAAGAGCCCCGAAGCGTAAATGGCTACACCTTC. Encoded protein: CASSQEPRSVNGYTF.